This T cell receptor (beta chain) appears in the sequencing data of a study of blood T cells in healthy people across ages. The donors, healthy Caucasians from Russia, were aged 6 to 90. Roughly 10 milliliters of peripheral blood were drawn from each donor. With a J-beta primer mix and a sample-barcoded 5' primer, a second PCR ran 7 to 11 cycles. All cDNA molecules were each tagged by a template-switch adaptor with 12 random nucleotides. TCRdb reprocessed the 5' RACE reads with MiXCR, giving one entry per CDR3 protein. This table has 700,000 or so distinct CDR3 sequences, about a fifth appearing once. The CDR3 runs to 15 residues. The trim removed 7 bases at V and 6 bases at J, leaving 12 bases unmatched. This clonotype was picked up a small number of times.

This clonotype was sampled from a man in his sixties or seventies in good health. Sequencing was performed on blood. The chain recombines TRBV12-3 or TRBV12-4 with TRBJ2-3; 8 positions match TRBD1. CDR3 nucleotide sequence: TGTGCCAGCACCTTGGCGACAGGGGTCTTGGATACGCAGTATTTT. It translates to CASTLATGVLDTQYF.